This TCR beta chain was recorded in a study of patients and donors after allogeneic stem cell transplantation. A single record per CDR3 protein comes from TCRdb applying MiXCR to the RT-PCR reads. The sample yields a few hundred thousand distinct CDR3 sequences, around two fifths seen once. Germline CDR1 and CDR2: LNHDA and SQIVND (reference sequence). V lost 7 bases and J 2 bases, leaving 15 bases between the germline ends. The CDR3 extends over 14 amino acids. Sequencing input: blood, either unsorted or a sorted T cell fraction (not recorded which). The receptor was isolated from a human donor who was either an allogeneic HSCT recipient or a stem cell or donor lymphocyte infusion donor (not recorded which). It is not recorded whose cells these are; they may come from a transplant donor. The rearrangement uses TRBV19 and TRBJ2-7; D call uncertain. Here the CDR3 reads CASTPTLATYEQYF. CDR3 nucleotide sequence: TGTGCCAGTACTCCGACATTGGCTACCTACGAGCAGTACTTC.